The rows below give T cell receptor beta chains drawn from one sample of a study of T cell responses to AZD1222 COVID-19 vaccine. TCRdb's table, derived via immunoSEQ multiplex PCR, lists solely in-frame clones and lacks some. The profile shows 140,000 to 150,000 clones, 80% to 95% of them singletons. The sequenced sample was peripheral blood, obtained on day 0 of AZD1222 vaccination. The source is an adult in good health. CDR3s include the opening cysteine and the closing phenylalanine or tryptophan. Each record gives: clone size, J gene, D gene, V gene, CDR3 DNA, CDR3 protein. A D gene is named only where the DNA matches it firmly. Only part of the rows carry a size: once, few, many, or a class if the clone is expanded.

NA | TRBJ1-1 | NA | TRBV5-5 | TGTGCCAGCAGCTTGAGGGGACAATGGGGGACTGAAGCTTTCTTT | CASSLRGQWGTEAFF
NA | TRBJ1-2 | NA | TRBV5-4 | TGTGCCAGCAGCTTGCGGGATGACTATGGCTACACCTTC | CASSLRDDYGYTF
NA | TRBJ2-7 | NA | TRBV7-9 | TGTGCCAGCAGCCCCCGAGGAGACTCCTACGAGCAGTACTTC | CASSPRGDSYEQYF
NA | TRBJ2-1 | NA | TRBV3-1/TRBV3-2 | TGTGCCAGCAGCCAAGAAGGGTTTTGGGAGCAGTTCTTC | CASSQEGFWEQFF
NA | TRBJ1-2 | NA | TRBV27 | TGTGCCAGCAGTGCCACAGCTTTCTACGGCTACACCTTC | CASSATAFYGYTF
NA | TRBJ1-6 | TRBD1 | TRBV30 | TGTGCCTGGGGGACAGGGGGCGGATCACCCCTCCACTTT | CAWGTGGGSPLHF
NA | TRBJ1-5 | NA | TRBV7-5 | TGTGCCAGAAGCTTACGGAAGGGGCTTAGCAATCAGCCCCAGCATTTT | CARSLRKGLSNQPQHF
NA | TRBJ2-7 | TRBD1 | TRBV2 | TGTGCCAGCAAGAACAGGGGTTCCGACGAGCAGTACTTC | CASKNRGSDEQYF
NA | TRBJ2-3 | NA | TRBV24-1 | TGTGCCACCAGTGATCCGACGAAACCCCCTTACACAGATACGCAGTATTTT | CATSDPTKPPYTDTQYF
NA | TRBJ1-1 | TRBD1 | TRBV7-8 | TGTGCCAGCAGCTCCGGGACAGGGGAGACTGAAGCTTTCTTT | CASSSGTGETEAFF
NA | TRBJ2-5 | TRBD2 | TRBV2 | TGTGCCAGCAGTTTCGGCGGGAGAGTTCAAGAGACCCAGTACTTC | CASSFGGRVQETQYF
NA | TRBJ2-1 | NA | TRBV18 | TGTGCCAGCTCACCCCGATACAGGGTCGACAATGAGCAGTTCTTC | CASSPRYRVDNEQFF
once | TRBJ2-2 | TRBD2 | TRBV30 | TGTGCCTGGGGGGGACTAGCGGGAGCGGTCGGGGAGCTGTTTTTT | CAWGGLAGAVGELFF
once | TRBJ2-2 | TRBD2 | TRBV2 | TGTGCCAGCAGGACTAGCGGGAGGGTTGGGGAGCTGTTTTTT | CASRTSGRVGELFF
NA | TRBJ2-2 | TRBD1 | TRBV27 | TGTGCCAGCAGTTGGACAGGGGGGGACACCGGGGAGCTGTTTTTT | CASSWTGGDTGELFF
NA | TRBJ2-5 | NA | TRBV7-2 | TGTGCCAGCTCCTCCTACGGGGTACAAGAGACCCAGTACTTC | CASSSYGVQETQYF
NA | TRBJ1-2 | NA | TRBV9 | TGTGCCAGCAGCGCCGGTAAGGGCATGTACTATGGCTACACCTTC | CASSAGKGMYYGYTF
NA | TRBJ2-2 | NA | TRBV27 | TGTGCCAGCAGTTTATCGAGTACGTCCGTCAACCCCGGGGAGCTGTTTTTT | CASSLSSTSVNPGELFF
NA | TRBJ2-7 | NA | TRBV5-3 | TGTGCCAGAAGCATCGTAAGCGCGGGATCTCTCGAGCAGTACTTC | CARSIVSAGSLEQYF
NA | TRBJ2-1 | TRBD1 | TRBV5-1 | TGCGCCAGCGGGACAGATTACAATGAGCAGTTCTTC | CASGTDYNEQFF
NA | TRBJ2-7 | TRBD2 | TRBV28 | TGTGCCAGCAGTTTGTTTAGCGGGACCCCCATAGAGCAGTACTTC | CASSLFSGTPIEQYF
NA | TRBJ2-5 | TRBD2 | TRBV5-1 | TGCGCCAGCAGCTTGGAGCCCAGCGGGAGGGGGTACTTC | CASSLEPSGRGYF
few | TRBJ1-5 | NA | TRBV5-6 | TGTGCCAGCAACAGAGGGATTAATCAGCCCCAGCATTTT | CASNRGINQPQHF
NA | TRBJ2-3 | NA | TRBV29-1 | TGCAGCGTTGGGAGGGTCAGCACAGATACGCAGTATTTT | CSVGRVSTDTQYF
NA | TRBJ1-5 | NA | TRBV4-1 | TGCGCCAGCAGCCAAGGCGGCAGGGGACCCCCTAATCAGCCCCAGCATTTT | CASSQGGRGPPNQPQHF
NA | TRBJ1-3 | NA | TRBV2 | TGTGCCAGCAGCCCAGGGAGGGGTCGATCTGGAAACACCATATATTTT | CASSPGRGRSGNTIYF
NA | TRBJ2-3 | NA | TRBV5-4 | TGTGCCAGCAGCTTGGGACAAGCAACAGATACGCAGTATTTT | CASSLGQATDTQYF
NA | TRBJ2-7 | NA | TRBV5-4 | TGTGCCAGCAGCCAAGTCGGCGGGGCCTTCTACGAGCAGTACTTC | CASSQVGGAFYEQYF
NA | TRBJ2-1 | TRBD1 | TRBV5-5 | TGTGCCAGCAGCTTGTATCCCAGGGGGCGGGACAATGAGCAGTTCTTC | CASSLYPRGRDNEQFF
NA | TRBJ1-5 | TRBD1 | TRBV19 | TGTGCCAGTAGTATAGTAGGGACAGGGGGGAGCCAGCCCCAGCATTTT | CASSIVGTGGSQPQHF
NA | TRBJ2-1 | TRBD2 | TRBV6-4 | TGTGCCAGCAGTGCTGGCCTAGCGGAGAGTACCGAGCAGTTCTTC | CASSAGLAESTEQFF
NA | TRBJ1-4 | TRBD1 | TRBV2 | TGTGCCAGAGGACAGGCGGGGTTTGGAACTAATGAAAAACTGTTTTTT | CARGQAGFGTNEKLFF
once | TRBJ2-6 | NA | TRBV27 | TGTGCCAGCACCCGACAGGGAGGGACTGGGGCCAACGTCCTGACTTTC | CASTRQGGTGANVLTF
NA | TRBJ2-5 | NA | TRBV5-4 | TGTGCCAGCAGCGTGGGGGTTACCAGGGGACAAGAGACCCAGTACTTC | CASSVGVTRGQETQYF
NA | TRBJ1-6 | NA | TRBV29-1 | TGCAGCGTTGATCTCACAAATTCACCCCTCCACTTT | CSVDLTNSPLHF
once | TRBJ1-2 | NA | TRBV7-9 | TGTGCCAGCAGCTTAGCCCCCGGGTCCCACCTTGGCTACACCTTC | CASSLAPGSHLGYTF
NA | TRBJ1-2 | NA | TRBV29-1 | TGCAGCGTTGGCAGGATCTATGGCTACACCTTC | CSVGRIYGYTF
once | TRBJ1-1 | NA | TRBV2 | TGTGCCAGCGACCGGGGTACTGAAGCTTTCTTT | CASDRGTEAFF
NA | TRBJ2-1 | TRBD2 | TRBV3-1/TRBV3-2 | TGTGCCAGCAGCCCCCTGGCTAGCGGGAGGGAGTTCTTC | CASSPLASGREFF